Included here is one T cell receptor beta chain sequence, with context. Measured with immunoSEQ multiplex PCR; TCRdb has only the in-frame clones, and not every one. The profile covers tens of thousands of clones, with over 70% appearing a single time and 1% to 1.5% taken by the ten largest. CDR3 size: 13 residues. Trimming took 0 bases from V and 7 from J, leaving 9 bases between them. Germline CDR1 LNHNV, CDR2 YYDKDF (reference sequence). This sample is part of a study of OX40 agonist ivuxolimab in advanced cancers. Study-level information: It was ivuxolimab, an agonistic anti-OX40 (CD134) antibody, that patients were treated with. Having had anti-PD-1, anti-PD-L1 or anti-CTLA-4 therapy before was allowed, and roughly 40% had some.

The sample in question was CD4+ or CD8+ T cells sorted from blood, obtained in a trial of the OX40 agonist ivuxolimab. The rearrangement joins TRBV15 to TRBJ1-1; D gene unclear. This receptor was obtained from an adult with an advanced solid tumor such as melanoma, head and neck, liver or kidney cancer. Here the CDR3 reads CATSRDIRFEAFF. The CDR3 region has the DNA TGTGCCACCAGCAGAGATATCCGCTTTGAAGCTTTCTTT.